This T cell receptor (beta chain) was sequenced in a study of blood T cells in healthy people across ages. A second PCR, run for about 6 to 12 cycles, used a sample-barcoded 5' primer plus a J-beta primer mix. TCRdb used MiXCR to reprocess the 5' RACE reads, holding one entry per CDR3 protein. The repertoire includes roughly 1,000,000 distinct CDR3 sequences, approximately 25% of them detected once, and around 0.75% sits in the top ten. Germline loops: CDR1 MNHEY, CDR2 SVGAGI. CDR3 length equals 13 residues. V was trimmed by 8 bases and J by 4 bases, leaving 14 bases between them. This sample also appeared in a second study, on T cells of mothers and their children.

This chain links TRBV6-5 with TRBJ1-2, with unresolved D. The receptor comes from a girl aged 2-10 years in good health. Sequenced sample: blood. CDR3 region: CASHFGMGYGYTF. DNA for the CDR3: TGTGCCAGCCACTTTGGGATGGGCTATGGCTACACCTTC.